This T cell receptor beta chain appears in the sequencing data of a study of T cell clonality in common variable immunodeficiency. Control and CVID samples contributed equal amounts of genomic DNA. TCRdb keeps only in-frame clones here, not all; method: immunoSEQ multiplex PCR. This sample shows about 64,000 clones and no singletons; 1.7% rests with the ten largest. Germline CDR1 reads GTSNPN; CDR2 reads SVGIG (reference sequence). Trimming shortened V by 1 base and J by 2 bases, and 6 bases separated the two germline ends. This CDR3 comprises 12 residues. Findings and caveats of the study: In common variable immunodeficiency, TCR beta chains reportedly carried fewer deletions and N-nucleotide insertions.

The table lists this clone with many counts. Its antigen is unidentified. The sequence runs out 3 residues before the end of the CDR3; the remainder is reconstructed from the germline J gene. V and J are TRBV30 and TRBJ2-7, with TRBD1 as a possible D gene (6 bases). What was sequenced was peripheral blood mononuclear cells. This clonotype was sampled from a person aged 18 to 75 in good health. The CDR3 DNA, read in part, is TGTGCCTGGAGTGACAGGGCCTACGAG. It encodes CAWSDRAYE. The whole CDR3 is CAWSDRAYEQYF.